This TCR beta chain was sequenced in a study of T cell changes during pregnancy in multiple sclerosis. The protocol was immunoSEQ multiplex PCR, while the TCRdb copy is restricted to in-frame clones and leaves out a portion. The data contain 98,000 or so clones, about 94% of them seen just once; the ten biggest clones take up over 0.85%. Per germline, CDR1 SGHVS and CDR2 FQNEAQ. Deletions cut 4 bases from V and 7 bases from J, with 10 bases between. The CDR3 consists of 13 residues. The source was peripheral blood, collected after pregnancy. The chain joins TRBV7-8 to TRBJ2-2, with D possibly matching TRBD1 (5 bases). The sequence came from a female donor with multiple sclerosis, enrolled in a pregnancy study. The CDR3 region is CASSYIDSGELFF. CDR3 DNA sequence: TGTGCCAGCAGCTACATCGACAGCGGGGAGCTGTTTTTT.